The 19 T cell receptor beta chains below all came from one sample that was sequenced in a study of cytomegalovirus exposure and HLA in healthy donors. PCR was performed using 60 Vbeta and 13 Jbeta primers. Clones were sequenced by immunoSEQ multiplex PCR, and TCRdb holds only the in-frame ones, with some missing. This table holds approximately 170,000 clones, approximately 80% found once. Sequencing was carried out using PBMCs. These receptors were taken from a male donor in good health and CMV-seronegative.

This chain joins TRBV4-1 and TRBJ2-2, with 8 nucleotides matching TRBD1. The germline V gene has CDR1 MGHRA and CDR2 YSYEKL. This CDR3 is 15 amino acids long. With 3 bases clipped from V and 2 bases from J, the junction kept 2 bases outside the gene matches. CDR3: CASSQDRANTGELFF. The CDR3 bases are TGCGCCAGCAGCCAGGACAGGGCCAACACCGGGGAGCTGTTTTTT.

The chain couples TRBV25-1 to TRBJ2-1, with 9 bases lining up with TRBD2. This CDR3 comprises 15 residues. Germline assignment: CDR1 MGHDK and CDR2 SYGVNS. Trimming cost V 5 bases and J 2 bases; bases outside gene matches: 4. The CDR3 sequence: CASSLKRGAYNEQFF. Here the CDR3 DNA reads TGTGCCAGCAGTCTGAAGCGGGGGGCCTACAATGAGCAGTTCTTC.

The V and J genes are TRBV28 and TRBJ1-5; D remains unclear. This CDR3 region has 13 residues. Germline V CDR1 and CDR2: MDHEN, SYDVKM. The V and J ends lost 5 bases and 1 base respectively, with 6 bases between them. CDR3 sequence: CASSKRSNQPQHF. DNA of the CDR3: TGTGCCAGCAGTAAGAGAAGCAATCAGCCCCAGCATTTT.

The chain uses TRBV9 and TRBJ2-2, with D possibly TRBD2 on 7 matching bases. Germline V lookup: CDR1 SGDLS, CDR2 YYNGEE. The CDR3 has 19 residues. With 4 bases removed from V and 2 bases from J, the gap between germline ends came to 24 bases. Written as DNA, the CDR3 is TGTGCCAGCAGCCCATGGGCTGGTCTGGGGGGGGCCAACACCGGGGAGCTGTTTTTT. Amino acids: CASSPWAGLGGANTGELFF.

This chain joins TRBV5-4 and TRBJ1-3, with D uncertain. Germline CDR1 reads SGHNT; CDR2 reads YYREEE (reference sequence). V shed 4 bases and J shed 0 bases, with 8 bases lying between them. The CDR3 is 14 amino acids. The CDR3 DNA is TGTGCCAGCAGCCCTAGCGGCTCTGGAAACACCATATATTTT. Translating gives CASSPSGSGNTIYF.

CDR3 bases: TGTGCCAGCAGCGCGGACACTTTCGGCTACACCTTC. As protein: CASSADTFGYTF. The chain is built from TRBV7-9 and TRBJ1-2, with a possible D match to TRBD1 (5 bases). Per germline, CDR1 SEHNR and CDR2 FQNEAQ (reference sequence). The length of the CDR3 is 12 residues. The V end lost 5 bases, the J end lost 8 bases, and 12 bases lay between the germline ends.

For the CDR3, the DNA is TGCGCCAGCAGCCAAGGGGGCGTACTAGCGGGGACCACAGATACGCAGTATTTT. Its translation: CASSQGGVLAGTTDTQYF. The rearrangement links TRBV4-1 to TRBJ2-3, with 10 bases aligning to TRBD2. V dropped 1 base and J dropped 2; count of bases not matched to a gene: 9. The germline V gene encodes CDR1 MGHRA and CDR2 YSYEKL. The CDR3 runs to 18 residues.

The CDR3 loop is CASSQGTGTGEQYF. In nucleotides, the CDR3 is TGCGCCAGCAGCCAAGGGACAGGGACGGGGGAGCAGTACTTC. The chain joins TRBV4-3 to TRBJ2-7, with TRBD1 matching over 8 bases. V shed 1 base, J shed 7 bases, and the junction held 6 bases outside the gene matches. This CDR3 comprises 14 residues. Germline V gene sequence: CDR1 LGHNA, CDR2 YSLEER.

The genes are TRBV7-2 and TRBJ1-2; tentative D call: TRBD1 (5 bases). CDR3 length: 15 amino acids. Germline V gene data show CDR1 as SGHTA and CDR2 as FQGNSA. V was clipped by 1 base and J by 4 bases, with 13 bases between them. CDR3 amino acids: CASSLGQGGGYGYTF. DNA for the CDR3: TGTGCCAGCAGCTTAGGGCAGGGAGGAGGCTATGGCTACACCTTC.

The V and J genes are TRBV6-1 and TRBJ1-2, with D perhaps TRBD1 (6 bases). The CDR3 loop spans 15 amino acids. Germline V gene data show CDR1 as MNHNS and CDR2 as SASEGT. Trimming took 7 bases from V and 5 from J, leaving 20 bases between them. CDR3 amino acids: CASTQRGGGRYGYTF. CDR3 nucleotides: TGTGCCAGCACCCAAAGGGGCGGGGGCAGGTATGGCTACACCTTC.

CDR3 loop: CASSGNGLSDNIQYF. CDR3 DNA sequence: TGTGCCAGCAGTGGGAACGGACTGTCTGACAACATTCAGTACTTC. The V call is TRBV4-2, the J call TRBJ2-4; perhaps TRBD2 as D (5 bases). The CDR3 is 15 residues long. Germline V gives CDR1 LGHNA, CDR2 YNFKEQ. V was shortened by 6 bases and J by 7 bases, with 19 bases between the two germline ends.

This rearrangement joins TRBV5-1 to TRBJ2-3, with 7 nucleotides matching TRBD1. CDR1 and CDR2 (germline): SGHRS, YFSETQ. V trimming: 3 bases; J trimming: 0 bases; junction bases outside the gene matches: 7. CDR3 size: 16 residues. The CDR3 sequence is CASSYPGTDSTDTQYF. The CDR3 DNA is TGCGCCAGCAGCTACCCCGGGACAGATAGCACAGATACGCAGTATTTT. Complete variable domain (other parts from reference TRBV5-1 and TRBJ2-3): KAGVTQTPRYLIKTRGQQVTLSCSPISGHRSVSWYQQTPGQGLQFLFEYFSETQRNKGNFPGRFSGRQFSNSRSEMNVSTLELGDSALYLCASSYPGTDSTDTQYFGPGTRLTVL.

The genes are TRBV15 and TRBJ2-5, with 9 bases that match TRBD2. Germline CDR1 and CDR2: LNHNV and YYDKDF (reference sequence). The J segment lost 4 bases and the V segment lost 0 bases, leaving 3 bases of the junction unmatched. This CDR3 has 15 residues. The CDR3 region is CATSRDNSGGETQYF. The CDR3, as DNA: TGTGCCACCAGCAGAGATAATAGCGGGGGAGAGACCCAGTACTTC. Full variable domain (rest looked up from reference TRBV15 and TRBJ2-5): DAMVIQNPRYQVTQFGKPVTLSCSQTLNHNVMYWYQQKSSQAPKLLFHYYDKDFNNEADTPDNFQSRRPNTSFCFLDIRSPGLGDTAMYLCATSRDNSGGETQYFGPGTRLLVL.

V gene TRBV6-1 combines with J gene TRBJ1-5; D possibly corresponds to TRBD1 (6 bases). Trimming took off 6 bases at V and 4 bases at J, with 16 bases between the two ends. Germline values: CDR1 MNHNS, CDR2 SASEGT. CDR3 length: 15 residues. The CDR3 DNA reads as TGTGCCAGCAGGATTTACAGGGAGGGGAATCAGCCCCAGCATTTT. It encodes CASRIYREGNQPQHF.

The V gene is TRBV5-1, the J gene TRBJ1-1; a weak D match, TRBD1 (6 bases). V was pared by 0 bases and J by 4 bases, with 19 bases between. This CDR3 spans 17 amino acids. Germline CDR1 is SGHRS and CDR2 is YFSETQ. CDR3 residues: CASSLGFQGRSFTEAFF. The DNA for the CDR3 is TGCGCCAGCAGCTTGGGGTTTCAGGGGCGAAGCTTCACTGAAGCTTTCTTT.

The chain recombines TRBV28 with TRBJ2-3; a weak D match, TRBD1 (7 bases). In germline, CDR1 is MDHEN, CDR2 SYDVKM. The V and J ends lost 4 bases and 8 bases respectively, with 10 bases between them. CDR3 size: 12 residues. In nucleotides, the CDR3 is TGTGCCAGCAGTTGGCAGGGGGGTACGCAGTATTTT. It yields the protein CASSWQGGTQYF.

This clone occurred a few times. The J gene is TRBJ1-2, the V gene TRBV4-3; 7 bases line up with TRBD1. The length of the CDR3 is 15 residues. With V trimmed by 1 base and J by 5 bases, 7 bases remained unmatched. Germline V gene data show CDR1 as LGHNA and CDR2 as YSLEER. Here the CDR3 reads CASSQGEDRTYGYTF. CDR3 DNA: TGCGCCAGCAGCCAAGGTGAGGACAGGACTTATGGCTACACCTTC.

The rearrangement joins TRBV7-9 to TRBJ2-3; the D gene is possibly TRBD1 (6 bases). This CDR3 contains 15 residues. V lost 5 bases and J lost 2, with 14 bases in between. CDR1 and CDR2 from the germline V gene are SEHNR and FQNEAQ (reference sequence). CDR3 protein: CASSPRQGLTDTQYF. The CDR3 DNA follows: TGTGCCAGCAGCCCCCGGCAGGGGCTCACAGATACGCAGTATTTT.

The CDR3, as DNA: TGTGCCTTTACAGGGAGCTCCTATAATTCACCCCTCCACTTT. Translation gives CAFTGSSYNSPLHF. The chain joins TRBV30 to TRBJ1-6; possibly TRBD1 for D (6 bases). V lost 7 bases and J 0 bases, leaving 10 bases between the germline ends. Germline lookup yields CDR1 GTSNPN and CDR2 SVGIG (reference sequence). CDR3 length: 14 residues.